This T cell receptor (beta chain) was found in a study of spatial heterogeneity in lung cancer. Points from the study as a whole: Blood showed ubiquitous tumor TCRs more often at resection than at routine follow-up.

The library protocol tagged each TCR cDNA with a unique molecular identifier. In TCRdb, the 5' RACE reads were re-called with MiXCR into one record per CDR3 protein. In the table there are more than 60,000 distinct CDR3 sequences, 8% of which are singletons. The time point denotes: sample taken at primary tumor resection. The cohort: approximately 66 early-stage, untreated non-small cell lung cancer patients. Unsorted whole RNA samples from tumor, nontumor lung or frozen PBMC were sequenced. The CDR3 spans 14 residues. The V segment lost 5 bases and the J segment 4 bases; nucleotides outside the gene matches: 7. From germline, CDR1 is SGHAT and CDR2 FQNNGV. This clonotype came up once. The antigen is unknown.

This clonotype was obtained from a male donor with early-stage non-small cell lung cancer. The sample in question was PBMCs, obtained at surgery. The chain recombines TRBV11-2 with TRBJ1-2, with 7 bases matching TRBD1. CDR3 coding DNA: TGTGCCAGCAGCAACGCGGACAGGTTCTATGGCTACACCTTC. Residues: CASSNADRFYGYTF.